This T cell receptor (beta chain) was captured in a study of T cells in localized non-small cell lung cancer. Clones were sequenced by immunoSEQ multiplex PCR, and TCRdb holds only the in-frame ones, with some missing. Of approximately 30,000 clones listed, around 93% were seen once; the top ten hold around 8%. CDR3 length equals 15 residues. From germline, CDR1 is SGHAT and CDR2 FQDESV (reference sequence). Trimming took off 4 bases at V and 4 bases at J, with 16 bases between the two ends. This receptor was taken from a female donor over 55 with stage I lung adenocarcinoma. The V gene is TRBV11-1, the J gene TRBJ1-1; TRBD1 is a possible D gene (5 bases). Sequenced material: peripheral blood, taken before any cancer treatment. CDR3 sequence: CASSSRGEQGTEAFF. CDR3 nucleotide sequence: TGTGCCAGCAGCTCCCGGGGGGAGCAGGGCACTGAAGCTTTCTTT.